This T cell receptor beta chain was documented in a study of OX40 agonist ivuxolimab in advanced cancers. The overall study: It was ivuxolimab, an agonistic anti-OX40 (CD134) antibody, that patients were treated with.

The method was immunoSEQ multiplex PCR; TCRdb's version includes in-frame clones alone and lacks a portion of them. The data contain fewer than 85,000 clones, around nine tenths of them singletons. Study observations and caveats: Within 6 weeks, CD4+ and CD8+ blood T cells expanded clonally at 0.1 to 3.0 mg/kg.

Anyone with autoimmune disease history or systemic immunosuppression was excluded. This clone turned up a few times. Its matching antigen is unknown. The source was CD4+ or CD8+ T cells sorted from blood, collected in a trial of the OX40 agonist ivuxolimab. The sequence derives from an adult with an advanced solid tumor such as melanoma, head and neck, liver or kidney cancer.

For the CDR3, the DNA is TGTGCCAGCAGCCAAGGCCTGGACACTGAAGCTTTCTTT. It encodes CASSQGLDTEAFF. This rearrangement joins TRBV14 to TRBJ1-1; D is unclear. The length of the CDR3 is 13 residues. The V end was cut by 1 base, the J end by 3 bases, with 6 bases between. CDR1 and CDR2 (germline): SGHDN, FVKESK.